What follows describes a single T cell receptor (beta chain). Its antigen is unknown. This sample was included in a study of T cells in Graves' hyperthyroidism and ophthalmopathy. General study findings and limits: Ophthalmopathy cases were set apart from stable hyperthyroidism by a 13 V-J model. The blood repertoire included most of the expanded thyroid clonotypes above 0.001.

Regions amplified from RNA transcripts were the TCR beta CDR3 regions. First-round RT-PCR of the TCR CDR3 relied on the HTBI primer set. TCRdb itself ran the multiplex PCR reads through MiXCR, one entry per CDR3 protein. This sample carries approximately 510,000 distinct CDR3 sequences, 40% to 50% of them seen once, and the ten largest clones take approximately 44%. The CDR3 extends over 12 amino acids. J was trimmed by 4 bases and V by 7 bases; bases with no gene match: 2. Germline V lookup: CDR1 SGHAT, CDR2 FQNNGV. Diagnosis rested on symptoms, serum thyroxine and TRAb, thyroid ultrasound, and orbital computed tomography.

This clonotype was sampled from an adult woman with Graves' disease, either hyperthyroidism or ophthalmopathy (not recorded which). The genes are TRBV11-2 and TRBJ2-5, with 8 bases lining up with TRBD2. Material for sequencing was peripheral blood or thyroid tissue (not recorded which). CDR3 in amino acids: CASTGRAETQYF. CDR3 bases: TGTGCCAGCACCGGGAGGGCAGAGACCCAGTACTTC.